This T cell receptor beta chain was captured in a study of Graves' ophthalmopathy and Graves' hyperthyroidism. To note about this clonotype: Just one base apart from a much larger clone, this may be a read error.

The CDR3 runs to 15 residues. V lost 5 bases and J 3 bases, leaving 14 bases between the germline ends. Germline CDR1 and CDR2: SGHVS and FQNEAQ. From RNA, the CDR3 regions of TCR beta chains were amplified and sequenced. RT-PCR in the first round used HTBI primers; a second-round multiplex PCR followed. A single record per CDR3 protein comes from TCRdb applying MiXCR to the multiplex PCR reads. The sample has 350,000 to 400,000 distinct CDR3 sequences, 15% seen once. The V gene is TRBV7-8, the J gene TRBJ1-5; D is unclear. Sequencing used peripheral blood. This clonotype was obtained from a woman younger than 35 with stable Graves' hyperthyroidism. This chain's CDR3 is CASSPGPRSNQPQHF. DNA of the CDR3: TGTGCCAGCAGCCCCGGGCCCCGGTCCAATCAGCCCCAGCATTTT.